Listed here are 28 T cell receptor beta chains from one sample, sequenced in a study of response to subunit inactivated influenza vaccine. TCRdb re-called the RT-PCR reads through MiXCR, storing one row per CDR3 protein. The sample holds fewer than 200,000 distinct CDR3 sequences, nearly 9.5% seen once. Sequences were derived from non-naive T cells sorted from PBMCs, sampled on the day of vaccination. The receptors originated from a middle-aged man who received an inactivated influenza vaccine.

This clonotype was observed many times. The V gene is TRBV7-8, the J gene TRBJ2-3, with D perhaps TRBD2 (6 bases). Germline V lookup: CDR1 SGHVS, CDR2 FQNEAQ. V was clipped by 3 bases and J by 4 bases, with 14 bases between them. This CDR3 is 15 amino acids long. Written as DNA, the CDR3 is TGTGCCAGCAGCTTGGAGGGCATCAGAGCAGATACGCAGTATTTT. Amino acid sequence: CASSLEGIRADTQYF. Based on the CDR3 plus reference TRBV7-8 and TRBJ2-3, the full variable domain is GAGVSQSPRYKVAKRGQDVALRCDPISGHVSLFWYQQALGQGPEFLTYFQNEAQLDKSGLPSDRFFAERPEGSVSTLKIQRTQQEDSAVYLCASSLEGIRADTQYFGPGTRLTVL.

CDR3 in amino acids: CASSTRTSGGAGETQYF. The CDR3 DNA sequence: TGTGCCAGCAGTACACGGACTAGCGGGGGGGCCGGAGAGACCCAGTACTTC. The chain recombines TRBV6-2 or TRBV6-3 with TRBJ2-5; 15 bases agree with TRBD2. Germline assignment: CDR1 MNHEY and CDR2 SVGEGT. V shed 5 bases and J 4 bases; nucleotides not matched to a gene: 8. The CDR3 consists of 17 residues.

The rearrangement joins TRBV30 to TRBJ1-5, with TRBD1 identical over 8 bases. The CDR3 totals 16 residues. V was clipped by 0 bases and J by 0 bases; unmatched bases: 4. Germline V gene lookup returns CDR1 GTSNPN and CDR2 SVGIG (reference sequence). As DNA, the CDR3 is TGTGCCTGGAGTGTATTTGGACAGGGTAGCAATCAGCCCCAGCATTTT. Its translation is CAWSVFGQGSNQPQHF.

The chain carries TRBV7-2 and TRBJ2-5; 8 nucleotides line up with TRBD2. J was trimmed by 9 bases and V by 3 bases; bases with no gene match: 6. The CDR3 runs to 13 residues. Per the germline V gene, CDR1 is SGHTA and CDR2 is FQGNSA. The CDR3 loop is CASSLGLDWAQYF. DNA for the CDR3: TGTGCCAGCAGCTTGGGACTAGATTGGGCCCAGTACTTC.

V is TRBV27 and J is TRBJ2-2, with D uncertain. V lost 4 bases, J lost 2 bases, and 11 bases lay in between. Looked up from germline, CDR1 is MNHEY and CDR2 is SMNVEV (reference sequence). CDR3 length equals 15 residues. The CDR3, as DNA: TGTGCCAGCAGTTCCTTCCCGAGAAACACCGGGGAGCTGTTTTTT. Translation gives CASSSFPRNTGELFF.

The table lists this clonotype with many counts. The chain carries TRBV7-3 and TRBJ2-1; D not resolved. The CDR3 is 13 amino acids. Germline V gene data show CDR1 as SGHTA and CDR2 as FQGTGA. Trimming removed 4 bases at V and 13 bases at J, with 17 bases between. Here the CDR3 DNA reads TGTGCCAGCAGCTCCTCCCCAGACACTTCTCAGTTCTTC. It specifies CASSSSPDTSQFF. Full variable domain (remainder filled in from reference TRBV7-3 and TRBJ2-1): GAGVSQTPSNKVTEKGKYVELRCDPISGHTALYWYRQSLGQGPEFLIYFQGTGAADDSGLPNDRFFAVRPEGSVSTLKIQRTERGDSAVYLCASSSSPDTSQFFGPGTRLTVL.

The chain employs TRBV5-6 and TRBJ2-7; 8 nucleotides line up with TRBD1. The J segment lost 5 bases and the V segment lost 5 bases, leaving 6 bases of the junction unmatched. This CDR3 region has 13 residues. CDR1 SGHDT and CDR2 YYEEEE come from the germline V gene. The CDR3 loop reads CASSWDRTDEQYF. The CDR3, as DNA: TGTGCCAGCAGTTGGGACAGGACGGACGAGCAGTACTTC.

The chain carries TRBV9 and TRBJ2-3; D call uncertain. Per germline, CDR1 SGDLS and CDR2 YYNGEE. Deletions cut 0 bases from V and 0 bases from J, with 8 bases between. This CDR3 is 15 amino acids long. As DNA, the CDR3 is TGTGCCAGCAGCGTAGGTCTCAGTAGCACAGATACGCAGTATTTT. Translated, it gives CASSVGLSSTDTQYF.

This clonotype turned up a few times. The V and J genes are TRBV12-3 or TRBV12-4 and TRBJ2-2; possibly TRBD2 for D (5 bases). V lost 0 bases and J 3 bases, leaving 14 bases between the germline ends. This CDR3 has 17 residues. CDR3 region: CASSLALVWEYTGELFF. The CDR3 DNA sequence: TGTGCCAGCAGTTTAGCGCTTGTGTGGGAGTACACCGGGGAGCTGTTTTTT.

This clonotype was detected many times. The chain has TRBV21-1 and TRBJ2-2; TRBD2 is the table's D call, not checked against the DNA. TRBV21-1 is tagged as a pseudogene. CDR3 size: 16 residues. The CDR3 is CASSKDKRGGTGELFF. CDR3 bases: TGTGCCAGCAGCAAAGATAAGCGGGGGGGCACCGGGGAGCTGTTTTTT.

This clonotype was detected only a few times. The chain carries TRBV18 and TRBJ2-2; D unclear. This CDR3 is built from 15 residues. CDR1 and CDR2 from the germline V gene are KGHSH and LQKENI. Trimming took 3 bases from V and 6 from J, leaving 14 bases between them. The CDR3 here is CASSPYQLSSGELFF. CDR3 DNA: TGTGCCAGCTCACCCTACCAACTAAGCTCCGGGGAGCTGTTTTTT.

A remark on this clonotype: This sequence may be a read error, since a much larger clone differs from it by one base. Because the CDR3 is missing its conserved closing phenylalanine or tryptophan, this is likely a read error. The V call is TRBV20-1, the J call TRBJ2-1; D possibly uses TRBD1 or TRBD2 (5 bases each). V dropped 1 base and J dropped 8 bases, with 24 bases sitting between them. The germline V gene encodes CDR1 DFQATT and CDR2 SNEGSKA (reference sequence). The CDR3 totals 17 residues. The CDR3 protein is CSARGLGYGLLGDEQFI. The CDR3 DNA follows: TGCAGTGCTAGAGGGCTCGGCTACGGACTCCTAGGGGATGAGCAGTTCATC.

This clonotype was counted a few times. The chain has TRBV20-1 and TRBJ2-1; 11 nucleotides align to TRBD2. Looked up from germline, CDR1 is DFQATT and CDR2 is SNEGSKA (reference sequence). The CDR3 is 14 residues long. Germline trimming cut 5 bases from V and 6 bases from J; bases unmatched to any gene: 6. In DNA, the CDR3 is TGCAGTGCTCACACTAGCGGGAGAGTCAATGAGCAGTTCTTC. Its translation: CSAHTSGRVNEQFF.

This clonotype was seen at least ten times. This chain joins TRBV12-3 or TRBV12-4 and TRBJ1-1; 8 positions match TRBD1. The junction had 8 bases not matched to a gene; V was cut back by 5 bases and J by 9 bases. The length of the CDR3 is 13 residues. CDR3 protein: CASSQNRGRQAFF. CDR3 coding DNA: TGTGCCAGCAGTCAAAACAGGGGGAGACAAGCTTTCTTT.

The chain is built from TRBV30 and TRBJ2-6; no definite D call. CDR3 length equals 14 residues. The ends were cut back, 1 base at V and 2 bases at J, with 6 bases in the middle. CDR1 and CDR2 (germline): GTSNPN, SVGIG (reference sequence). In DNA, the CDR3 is TGTGCCTGGAGTGGGATCACTGGGGCCAACGTCCTGACTTTC. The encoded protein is CAWSGITGANVLTF.

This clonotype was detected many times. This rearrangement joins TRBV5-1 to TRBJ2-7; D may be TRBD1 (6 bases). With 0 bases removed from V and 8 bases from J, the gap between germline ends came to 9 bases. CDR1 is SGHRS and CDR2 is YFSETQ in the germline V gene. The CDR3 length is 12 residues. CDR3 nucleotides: TGCGCCAGCAGCTTGGAGGGGGACAAGCAGTACTTC. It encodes CASSLEGDKQYF.

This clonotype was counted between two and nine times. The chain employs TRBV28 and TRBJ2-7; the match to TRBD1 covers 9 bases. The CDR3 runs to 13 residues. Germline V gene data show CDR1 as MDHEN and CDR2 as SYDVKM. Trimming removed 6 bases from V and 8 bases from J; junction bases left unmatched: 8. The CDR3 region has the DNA TGTGCCAGCAGAGATCAACAGGGGGCTAAGCAGTACTTC. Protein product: CASRDQQGAKQYF.

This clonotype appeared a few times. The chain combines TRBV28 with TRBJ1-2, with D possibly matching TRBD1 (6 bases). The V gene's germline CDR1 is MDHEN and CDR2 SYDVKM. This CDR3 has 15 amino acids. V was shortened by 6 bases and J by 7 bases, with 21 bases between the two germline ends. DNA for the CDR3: TGTGCCAGCAGCCCCGGGGAGGGGGGGCACCGTGGCTACACCTTC. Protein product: CASSPGEGGHRGYTF.

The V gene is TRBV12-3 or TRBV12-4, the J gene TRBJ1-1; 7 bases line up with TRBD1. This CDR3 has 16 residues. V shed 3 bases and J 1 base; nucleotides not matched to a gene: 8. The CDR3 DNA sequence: TGTGCCAGCAGTTTTACTACCAGGGGGGAGAACACTGAAGCTTTCTTT. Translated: CASSFTTRGENTEAFF.

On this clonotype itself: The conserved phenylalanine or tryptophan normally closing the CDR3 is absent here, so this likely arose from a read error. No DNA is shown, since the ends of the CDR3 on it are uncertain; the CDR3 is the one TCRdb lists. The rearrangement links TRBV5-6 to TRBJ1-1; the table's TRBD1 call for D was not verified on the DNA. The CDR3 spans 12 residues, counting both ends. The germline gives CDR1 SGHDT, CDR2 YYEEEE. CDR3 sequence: CASSHTSGDRAG.

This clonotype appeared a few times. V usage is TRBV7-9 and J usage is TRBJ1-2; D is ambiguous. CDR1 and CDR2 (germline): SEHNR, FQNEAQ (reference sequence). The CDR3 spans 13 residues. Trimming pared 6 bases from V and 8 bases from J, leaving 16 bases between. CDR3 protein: CASRRADTRGYTF. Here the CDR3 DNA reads TGTGCCAGCAGGCGCGCCGATACACGCGGCTACACCTTC.

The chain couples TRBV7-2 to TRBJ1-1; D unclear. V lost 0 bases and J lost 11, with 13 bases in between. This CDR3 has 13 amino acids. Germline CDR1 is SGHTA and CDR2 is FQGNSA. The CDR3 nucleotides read TGTGCCAGCAGCTTAGCGGAAGCAATCACGGCTTTCTTT. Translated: CASSLAEAITAFF.

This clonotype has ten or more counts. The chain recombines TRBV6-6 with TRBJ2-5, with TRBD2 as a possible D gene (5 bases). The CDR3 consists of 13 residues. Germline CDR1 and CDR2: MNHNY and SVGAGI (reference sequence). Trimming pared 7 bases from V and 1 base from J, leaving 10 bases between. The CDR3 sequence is CASNRTPQETQYF. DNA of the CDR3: TGTGCCAGCAATAGGACTCCCCAAGAGACCCAGTACTTC.

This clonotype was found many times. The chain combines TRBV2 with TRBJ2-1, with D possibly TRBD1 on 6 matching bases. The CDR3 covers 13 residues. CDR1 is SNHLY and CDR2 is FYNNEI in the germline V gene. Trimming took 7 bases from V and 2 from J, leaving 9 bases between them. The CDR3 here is CASNREPYNEQFF. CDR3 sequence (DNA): TGTGCCAGCAACAGGGAACCCTACAATGAGCAGTTCTTC.

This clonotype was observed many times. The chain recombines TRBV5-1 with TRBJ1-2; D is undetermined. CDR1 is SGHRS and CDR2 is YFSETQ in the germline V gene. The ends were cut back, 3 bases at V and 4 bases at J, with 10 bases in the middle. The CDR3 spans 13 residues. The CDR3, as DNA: TGCGCCAGCAGCTCCAGATCAATCTATGGCTACACCTTC. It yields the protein CASSSRSIYGYTF. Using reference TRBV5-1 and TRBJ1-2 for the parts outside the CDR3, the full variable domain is KAGVTQTPRYLIKTRGQQVTLSCSPISGHRSVSWYQQTPGQGLQFLFEYFSETQRNKGNFPGRFSGRQFSNSRSEMNVSTLELGDSALYLCASSSRSIYGYTFGSGTRLTVV.

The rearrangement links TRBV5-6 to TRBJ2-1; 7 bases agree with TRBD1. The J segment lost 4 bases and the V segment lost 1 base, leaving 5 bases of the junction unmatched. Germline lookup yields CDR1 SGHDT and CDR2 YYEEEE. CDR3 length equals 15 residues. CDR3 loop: CASSLRGQRYNEQFF. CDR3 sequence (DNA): TGTGCCAGCAGCTTGAGGGGACAGCGATACAATGAGCAGTTCTTC.

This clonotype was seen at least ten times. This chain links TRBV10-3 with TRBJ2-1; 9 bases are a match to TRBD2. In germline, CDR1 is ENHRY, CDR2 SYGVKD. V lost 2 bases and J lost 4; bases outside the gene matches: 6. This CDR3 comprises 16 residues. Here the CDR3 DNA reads TGTGCCATCAGTGAGCCCAAGACTAGCGGATACAATGAGCAGTTCTTC. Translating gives CAISEPKTSGYNEQFF.

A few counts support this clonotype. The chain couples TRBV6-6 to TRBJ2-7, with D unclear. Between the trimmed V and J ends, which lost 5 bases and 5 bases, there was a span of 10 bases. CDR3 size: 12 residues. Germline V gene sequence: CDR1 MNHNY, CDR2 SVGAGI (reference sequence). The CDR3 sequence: CASSPTIHEQYF. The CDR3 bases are TGTGCCAGCAGTCCCACAATCCACGAGCAGTACTTC.